These 27 T cell receptor beta chains share one sample of origin, sequenced in a study of glioma-infiltrating T cells. The iRepertoire nested amplicon-rescue multiplex PCR amplified TCR alpha and beta CDR3s from RNA. Via MiXCR, TCRdb re-called the multiplex PCR reads, giving one row per CDR3 protein. The sample carries tens of thousands of distinct CDR3 sequences, about 25% recorded once. The sequenced sample was glioma tissue, nonneoplastic brain tissue, or PBMCs (not recorded which). Receptor source: a human donor with low-grade glioma or glioblastoma, undergoing nonglioma brain surgery, or in good health (not recorded which).

This clonotype has at least ten counts. The chain couples TRBV24-1 to TRBJ2-1; TRBD2 agrees at 7 bases. Germline loops: CDR1 KGHDR, CDR2 SFDVKD. The CDR3 spans 16 residues. The ends lost 2 bases at V and 6 bases at J; junction bases unmatched: 9. The CDR3 DNA follows: TGTGCCACCAGTGATTCCACTCCGGGGAGGGGCAATGAGCAGTTCTTC. As protein: CATSDSTPGRGNEQFF.

This clonotype was recorded many times. This chain links TRBV6-6 with TRBJ1-3; D gene uncertain. Germline V gene sequence: CDR1 MNHNY, CDR2 SVGAGI (reference sequence). The CDR3 extends over 15 amino acids. Trimming took 0 bases from V and 2 from J, leaving 8 bases between them. CDR3 sequence: CASSYSDPAGNTIYF. In DNA form, the CDR3 reads TGTGCCAGCAGTTACTCGGACCCAGCTGGAAACACCATATATTTT.

This clonotype was observed at least ten times. The genes are TRBV19 and TRBJ1-3, with D possibly matching TRBD1 (5 bases). CDR1 LNHDA and CDR2 SQIVND come from the germline V gene (reference sequence). Deletions cut 4 bases from V and 0 bases from J, with 10 bases between. This CDR3 is 15 amino acids long. CDR3 region: CASSTGHLSGNTIYF. CDR3 sequence (DNA): TGTGCCAGTAGTACAGGACACCTCTCTGGAAACACCATATATTTT.

About this clonotype: Its ends do not fully match the called genes, so a read error is possible. The chain is built from TRBV5-1 and TRBJ1-1; possible D gene TRBD1, 6 bases. This CDR3 is built from 13 residues. CDR1 is SGHRS, CDR2 YFSETQ, per germline. The CDR3 is CASSLTGNTGAFF. The CDR3 DNA reads TGCGCCAGCAGCTTGACAGGGAACACTGGAGCTTTCTTT.

The J gene is TRBJ2-5, the V gene TRBV5-1; D remains unclear. The CDR3 loop spans 13 amino acids. Trimming took off 1 base at V and 4 bases at J, with 8 bases between the two ends. Germline V CDR1 and CDR2: SGHRS, YFSETQ. The CDR3 DNA sequence: TGCGCCAGCAGCTTGTTATGGGGAGAGACCCAGTACTTC. Its protein is CASSLLWGETQYF. Combining the CDR3 with reference TRBV5-1 and TRBJ2-5 gives the whole variable domain KAGVTQTPRYLIKTRGQQVTLSCSPISGHRSVSWYQQTPGQGLQFLFEYFSETQRNKGNFPGRFSGRQFSNSRSEMNVSTLELGDSALYLCASSLLWGETQYFGPGTRLLVL.

On this clonotype: The junction does not match germline at one end; this may be a read error. This chain joins TRBV14 and TRBJ2-1; D ambiguous. The CDR3 loop spans 15 amino acids. Germline V gives CDR1 SGHDN, CDR2 FVKESK. DNA of the CDR3: TGTGACAGCAGCCAGCTACAGAGCTCCTACAATGAGCAGTTCTTC. As protein: CDSSQLQSSYNEQFF.

This clonotype was observed at least ten times. The chain has TRBV27 and TRBJ2-3; 7 nucleotides agree with TRBD2. CDR1 MNHEY and CDR2 SMNVEV come from the germline V gene (reference sequence). J gave up 5 bases and V 6 bases, and 8 bases lay outside the gene matches. The CDR3 extends over 14 amino acids. In nucleotides, the CDR3 is TGTGCCAGCAGCTACCGGGGGGAGCGAGATACGCAGTATTTT. Translation gives CASSYRGERDTQYF.

Ten or more counts support this clonotype. This sequence joins TRBV4-1 and TRBJ2-3; 9 nucleotides agree with TRBD2. Germline CDR1 is MGHRA and CDR2 is YSYEKL. This CDR3 is 17 amino acids long. Trimming cost V 4 bases and J 1 base; bases outside gene matches: 9. The CDR3 sequence: CASSPLGAGGGTDTQYF. The CDR3 bases are TGCGCCAGCAGCCCCCTAGGAGCGGGAGGTGGCACAGATACGCAGTATTTT.

This clonotype has a count of ten or more. The V and J genes are TRBV19 and TRBJ1-2; no clear D. Germline assignment: CDR1 LNHDA and CDR2 SQIVND (reference sequence). Trimming took off 6 bases at V and 8 bases at J, with 16 bases between the two ends. The CDR3 sequence is 13 residues long. The CDR3 nucleotides are TGTGCCAGTAGCAACCTATCCCCCGAGGGCTACACCTTC. Protein: CASSNLSPEGYTF.

The rearrangement joins TRBV18 to TRBJ1-4, with D uncertain. In germline, CDR1 is KGHSH, CDR2 LQKENI. This CDR3 region has 15 residues. With 4 bases removed from V and 1 base from J, the gap between germline ends came to 10 bases. CDR3 sequence: CASSRVAVTNEKLFF. The CDR3 nucleotides are TGTGCCAGCTCACGGGTAGCAGTAACTAATGAAAAACTGTTTTTT. Supplemented by reference TRBV18 and TRBJ1-4, the full variable domain reads NAGVMQNPRHLVRRRGQEARLRCSPMKGHSHVYWYRQLPEEGLKFMVYLQKENIIDESGMPKERFSAEFPKEGPSILRIQQVVRGDSAAYFCASSRVAVTNEKLFFGSGTQLSVL.

The V call is TRBV12-3 or TRBV12-4, the J call TRBJ1-1, with D possibly TRBD1 on 5 matching bases. Trimming left V 8 bases short and J 4 bases short, with 20 bases between. The CDR3 has 15 amino acids. The CDR3 reads CASERGGTGSTEAFF. In DNA, the CDR3 is TGTGCCAGCGAGCGGGGAGGGACGGGTAGCACTGAAGCTTTCTTT.

This clonotype was observed many times. The chain links TRBV6-6 to TRBJ2-5; TRBD1 agrees at 8 bases. The J segment lost 9 bases and the V segment lost 2 bases, leaving 11 bases of the junction unmatched. The germline CDR1 and CDR2 sequences are MNHNY and SVGAGI (reference sequence). The CDR3 contains 15 residues. The CDR3 reads CASSYPRGQGKAQYF. The CDR3 DNA reads TGTGCCAGCAGTTACCCGAGAGGACAGGGAAAGGCCCAGTACTTC.

This sequence joins TRBV4-1 and TRBJ2-7; the D gene is possibly TRBD1 (6 bases). V was cut by 1 base and J by 6 bases, with 16 bases left in between. The CDR3 consists of 15 residues. The germline gives CDR1 MGHRA, CDR2 YSYEKL. The CDR3 DNA reads TGCGCCAGCAGCCAAGGGGCCAGGGGATGGGTCGAGCAGTACTTC. As protein: CASSQGARGWVEQYF.

This clonotype was recorded many times. This rearrangement joins TRBV7-9 to TRBJ1-2; D is possibly TRBD1 (6 bases). Trimming removed 5 bases at V and 4 bases at J, with 17 bases between. Germline values: CDR1 SEHNR, CDR2 FQNEAQ (reference sequence). This CDR3 is 15 amino acids long. The CDR3 DNA reads as TGTGCCAGCAGCACTTGGACAGCGGTAGGCTATGGCTACACCTTC. Amino acids: CASSTWTAVGYGYTF.

This clonotype was recorded many times. The rearrangement uses TRBV18 and TRBJ2-5; 7 nucleotides match TRBD2. CDR3 size: 13 residues. Germline CDR1 KGHSH, CDR2 LQKENI. J was trimmed by 3 bases and V by 3 bases; bases with no gene match: 1. The CDR3 DNA reads as TGTGCCAGCTCACCCGGACTAGAAGAGACCCAGTACTTC. This codes for CASSPGLEETQYF.

This clonotype was seen a few times. The chain combines TRBV3-1 with TRBJ2-7; D is undetermined. Germline V lookup: CDR1 LGHDT, CDR2 YNNKEL (reference sequence). The CDR3 is made up of 13 amino acids. V lost 4 bases to trimming and J lost 0 bases, with 7 bases between them. The CDR3: CASSLSISYEQYF. The CDR3 region has the DNA TGTGCCAGCAGCCTCTCGATCTCCTACGAGCAGTACTTC.

This clonotype was seen many times. V and J are TRBV12-3 or TRBV12-4 and TRBJ1-1, with D possibly being TRBD1 (5 bases). With 3 bases removed from V and 6 bases from J, the gap between germline ends came to 11 bases. CDR3 length: 13 amino acids. The CDR3 region is CASSFWGKPEAFF. CDR3 bases: TGTGCCAGCAGTTTCTGGGGGAAACCTGAAGCTTTCTTT.

At least ten counts were recorded for this clonotype. This chain uses TRBV15 with TRBJ2-7; D not certain. CDR3 size: 14 residues. Germline CDR1 LNHNV, CDR2 YYDKDF (reference sequence). The V end lost 0 bases, the J end lost 1 base, and 7 bases lay between the germline ends. Written as DNA, the CDR3 is TGTGCCACCAGCAGAGAATACGGATCCTACGAGCAGTACTTC. Its protein product is CATSREYGSYEQYF. The full variable domain, with the rest looked up from reference TRBV15 and TRBJ2-7, is DAMVIQNPRYQVTQFGKPVTLSCSQTLNHNVMYWYQQKSSQAPKLLFHYYDKDFNNEADTPDNFQSRRPNTSFCFLDIRSPGLGDTAMYLCATSREYGSYEQYFGPGTRLTVT.

This clonotype was detected only a few times. This chain connects TRBV18 to TRBJ1-5; 10 bases line up with TRBD1. This CDR3 region has 15 residues. Unmatched junction bases numbered 3, after V lost 5 bases and J lost 2 bases. Germline-derived CDR1 and CDR2 are KGHSH and LQKENI. CDR3 residues: CASSTGQGRNQPQHF. DNA for the CDR3: TGTGCCAGCTCAACGGGACAGGGGCGCAATCAGCCCCAGCATTTT.

The chain couples TRBV3-1 to TRBJ2-7, with TRBD2 identical over 11 bases. Germline V gene data show CDR1 as LGHDT and CDR2 as YNNKEL (reference sequence). V shed 4 bases and J 0 bases; nucleotides not matched to a gene: 5. The CDR3 sequence is 16 residues long. CDR3 loop: CASSLQTSGVSYEQYF. CDR3 in DNA: TGTGCCAGCAGCCTCCAGACTAGCGGGGTCTCCTACGAGCAGTACTTC.

This clonotype occurred a few times. The chain recombines TRBV29-1 with TRBJ2-5, with 10 bases that match TRBD1. The CDR3 is 15 amino acids. Per the germline V gene, CDR1 is SQVTM and CDR2 is ANQGSEA. Germline trimming cut 6 bases from V and 5 bases from J; bases unmatched to any gene: 12. CDR3 in DNA: TGCAGCGTGGACCGGGACAGGGGAATTTGGGAGACCCAGTACTTC. It is translated as CSVDRDRGIWETQYF. The full variable domain, with the rest looked up from reference TRBV29-1 and TRBJ2-5, is SAVISQKPSRDICQRGTSLTIQCQVDSQVTMMFWYRQQPGQSLTLIATANQGSEATYESGFVIDKFPISRPNLTFSTLTVSNMSPEDSSIYLCSVDRDRGIWETQYFGPGTRLLVL.

This clonotype was picked up many times. This chain uses TRBV5-4 with TRBJ2-1; tentatively, D is TRBD1 or TRBD2 (5 bases each). The V gene's germline CDR1 is SGHNT and CDR2 YYREEE (reference sequence). Between the trimmed V and J ends, which lost 5 bases and 0 bases, there was a span of 15 bases. This CDR3 has 16 residues. CDR3 sequence reads: CASSLTGTSSYNEQFF. CDR3 DNA sequence: TGTGCCAGCAGTCTTACCGGGACGAGCTCCTACAATGAGCAGTTCTTC.

This clonotype turned up a few times. This chain links TRBV7-2 with TRBJ2-1, with D unclear. The length of the CDR3 is 17 residues. CDR1 and CDR2 from the germline V gene are SGHTA and FQGNSA. Trimming removed 4 bases from V and 0 bases from J, with 16 bases in between. The CDR3 DNA follows: TGTGCCAGCAGCTCCCTAAACCAAATCTACTCCTACAATGAGCAGTTCTTC. Protein: CASSSLNQIYSYNEQFF.

This clonotype was picked up a small number of times. This chain joins TRBV7-6 and TRBJ2-5; 11 bases align to TRBD2. The CDR3 consists of 15 residues. V was pared by 5 bases and J by 4 bases, with 6 bases of the junction left unmatched. In germline, CDR1 is SGHVS, CDR2 FNYEAQ. CDR3 DNA sequence: TGTGCCAGCAGCCCTAGCGGGGGGCAGGGAGAGACCCAGTACTTC. It is translated as CASSPSGGQGETQYF.

The chain carries TRBV12-3 or TRBV12-4 and TRBJ1-5; D not certain. This CDR3 is built from 15 residues. Trimming took 5 bases from V and 0 from J, leaving 11 bases between them. The CDR3 reads CASSAGRTSNQPQHF. The CDR3 region has the DNA TGTGCCAGCAGTGCCGGACGGACTAGCAATCAGCCCCAGCATTTT.

In this sample, this clonotype turned up many times. The V gene is TRBV7-9, the J gene TRBJ2-5; TRBD2 is a possible D gene (6 bases). Trimming took 1 base from V and 3 from J, leaving 9 bases between them. The CDR3 contains 14 residues. Germline V gene sequence: CDR1 SEHNR, CDR2 FQNEAQ (reference sequence). CDR3 coding DNA: TGTGCCAGCAGCTTAGTAGGCGGGGAAGAGACCCAGTACTTC. Amino acid sequence: CASSLVGGEETQYF. The full variable domain, completed using reference TRBV7-9 and TRBJ2-5, is DTGVSQNPRHKITKRGQNVTFRCDPISEHNRLYWYRQTLGQGPEFLTYFQNEAQLEKSRLLSDRFSAERPKGSFSTLEIQRTEQGDSAMYLCASSLVGGEETQYFGPGTRLLVL.

V and J are TRBV6-1 and TRBJ2-7; unclear D gene. CDR3 length: 12 residues. Germline V lookup: CDR1 MNHNS, CDR2 SASEGT. Trimming removed 8 bases from V and 7 bases from J, with 15 bases in between. In DNA form, the CDR3 reads TGTGCCAGCCATCCTTTGCTAGGGGAGCAGTACTTC. Its protein product is CASHPLLGEQYF.